The 21 T cell receptor beta chains below come from one sample, sequenced in a study of graft-versus-host responses after intestinal transplantation. These receptors are not linked to any known antigen. Data came from immunoSEQ multiplex PCR; TCRdb stores just in-frame clones and leaves some out. This table has about 120,000 clones, roughly 96% appearing once. Material: unstimulated CD8+ T cells sorted from spleen or lymph node cells, obtained before intestinal transplant. The origin of the receptors is a human donor who received an intestinal transplant.

The chain has TRBV6-6 and TRBJ2-1; D uncertain. CDR3 size: 12 residues. The germline V gene encodes CDR1 MNHNY and CDR2 SVGAGI (reference sequence). Between the trimmed V and J ends, which lost 3 bases and 6 bases, there was a span of 6 bases. CDR3 protein: CASSYTVNEQFF. The CDR3 DNA reads TGTGCCAGCAGTTATACCGTCAATGAGCAGTTCTTC.

V and J are TRBV30 and TRBJ1-1; no definite D call. Germline CDR1 GTSNPN, CDR2 SVGIG (reference sequence). The V end lost 2 bases, the J end lost 0 bases, and 10 bases lay between the germline ends. CDR3 length: 14 amino acids. CDR3 in amino acids: CAWSSGRLNTEAFF. The CDR3 DNA is TGTGCCTGGAGTAGTGGCAGGTTGAACACTGAAGCTTTCTTT.

The chain couples TRBV30 to TRBJ2-5; D not resolved. Germline V lookup: CDR1 GTSNPN, CDR2 SVGIG (reference sequence). Trimming shortened V by 4 bases and J by 5 bases, and 11 bases separated the two germline ends. The CDR3 runs 12 residues. Written as DNA, the CDR3 is TGTGCCTGGATAGTAGGCCATGAGACCCAGTACTTC. It specifies CAWIVGHETQYF.

The genes are TRBV5-1 and TRBJ2-7, with 9 bases aligning to TRBD1. With V trimmed by 4 bases and J by 0 bases, 8 bases remained unmatched. Germline assignment: CDR1 SGHRS and CDR2 YFSETQ. The CDR3 is 16 residues long. The CDR3 region has the DNA TGCGCCAGCAGCACGGGACAGGGCGATAGCTCCTACGAGCAGTACTTC. This gives the protein CASSTGQGDSSYEQYF.

The chain joins TRBV11-2 to TRBJ2-7, with 7 nucleotides matching TRBD1. CDR1 SGHAT and CDR2 FQNNGV come from the germline V gene. The CDR3 covers 13 residues. The V gene end was trimmed by 4 bases and the J gene end by 7 bases; junction bases not matched to a gene: 7. CDR3 sequence reads: CASSSGQVFEQYF. The DNA of the CDR3 is TGTGCCAGCAGCTCCGGACAGGTTTTTGAGCAGTACTTC. The full variable domain, its missing parts supplied by reference TRBV11-2 and TRBJ2-7, is EAGVAQSPRYKIIEKRQSVAFWCNPISGHATLYWYQQILGQGPKLLIQFQNNGVVDDSQLPKDRFSAERLKGVDSTLKIQPAKLEDSAVYLCASSSGQVFEQYFGPGTRLTVT.

The rearrangement uses TRBV7-8 and TRBJ1-1; D not certain. CDR3 length: 14 residues. Germline V gene lookup returns CDR1 SGHVS and CDR2 FQNEAQ. Trimming shortened V by 5 bases and J by 0 bases, and 10 bases separated the two germline ends. The CDR3 nucleotides are TGTGCCAGCAGCCCCGGCAGCATGAACACTGAAGCTTTCTTT. Protein product: CASSPGSMNTEAFF.

The CDR3 region has the DNA TGTGCCAGCAGTCTCCGGACGGTATCCTACAATGAGCAGTTCTTC. Translating it yields CASSLRTVSYNEQFF. This rearrangement joins TRBV28 to TRBJ2-1; no reliable D call. Germline V CDR1 and CDR2: MDHEN, SYDVKM. With 5 bases removed from V and 1 base from J, the gap between germline ends came to 12 bases. CDR3 length: 15 residues.

V and J are TRBV4-1 and TRBJ2-5; D not resolved. The better agreement between TRBJ2-7 and the DNA end casts doubt on the J call. Germline V gene sequence: CDR1 MGHRA, CDR2 YSYEKL. There are 15 residues in the CDR3. CDR3 nucleotides: TGCGCCAGCAGCCAAGAAGAGGTGGCGGCTTACGAGCAGTACTTC. Protein: CASSQEEVAAYEQYF.

V gene TRBV4-3 combines with J gene TRBJ2-2; 10 bases match TRBD1. CDR3 length: 16 residues. The V and J ends lost 3 bases and 7 bases, in that order; junction bases with no gene match: 8. Germline CDR1 LGHNA, CDR2 YSLEER. The chain's CDR3 is CASSQDGTGEFGELFF. The CDR3 bases are TGCGCCAGCAGCCAGGACGGGACAGGGGAGTTCGGGGAGCTGTTTTTT.

The rearrangement joins TRBV7-9 to TRBJ2-2; a possible D gene is TRBD1 (5 bases). Trimming took 5 bases from V and 7 from J, leaving 17 bases between them. Germline values: CDR1 SEHNR, CDR2 FQNEAQ (reference sequence). The CDR3 is 15 amino acids. CDR3 nucleotides: TGTGCCAGCAGCGCCCCGTCAGGGCGAGGCGGGGAGCTGTTTTTT. Its protein product is CASSAPSGRGGELFF.

This rearrangement joins TRBV5-4 to TRBJ2-1; tentative D call: TRBD1 (5 bases). Trimming left V 4 bases short and J 0 bases short, with 11 bases between. The CDR3 spans 15 residues. Per the germline V gene, CDR1 is SGHNT and CDR2 is YYREEE (reference sequence). The CDR3 sequence: CASSGSDSSYNEQFF. The CDR3 nucleotides read TGTGCCAGCAGCGGAAGCGACAGCTCCTACAATGAGCAGTTCTTC.

The chain is built from TRBV2 and TRBJ1-1; 8 nucleotides line up with TRBD1. Per germline, CDR1 SNHLY and CDR2 FYNNEI. Trimming took 6 bases from V and 7 from J; bases not matched to a gene: 7. There are 13 residues in the CDR3. The CDR3: CASRVGTGVEAFF. In DNA, the CDR3 is TGTGCCAGCAGAGTCGGGACAGGAGTTGAAGCTTTCTTT. The full variable domain, in which reference TRBV2 and TRBJ1-1 provide the parts outside the CDR3, is EPEVTQTPSHQVTQMGQEVILRCVPISNHLYFYWYRQILGQKVEFLVSFYNNEISEKSEIFDDQFSVERPDGSNFTLKIRSTKLEDSAMYFCASRVGTGVEAFFGQGTRLTVV.

This CDR3 reads CASSFFKGEQETQYF. DNA of the CDR3: TGTGCCAGCAGTTTCTTCAAGGGAGAACAAGAGACCCAGTACTTC. This sequence joins TRBV28 and TRBJ2-5, with a weak D call TRBD2 (5 bases). CDR1 is MDHEN, CDR2 SYDVKM, per germline. The CDR3 runs 15 residues. The germline V and J ends were trimmed by 3 bases and 2 bases, with 13 bases remaining between them.

Only one count was recorded for this clone. The chain uses TRBV19 and TRBJ2-1, with 11 bases that match TRBD2. After removal of 3 bases from V and 0 bases from J, the junction contained 7 bases not matched to a gene. Germline-derived CDR1 and CDR2 are LNHDA and SQIVND (reference sequence). The CDR3 extends over 18 amino acids. CDR3 DNA sequence: TGTGCCAGTAGTATCCCGGGACTAGCGGTCAGCTCCTACAATGAGCAGTTCTTC. This encodes CASSIPGLAVSSYNEQFF. Full variable domain (missing parts from reference TRBV19 and TRBJ2-1): DGGITQSPKYLFRKEGQNVTLSCEQNLNHDAMYWYRQDPGQGLRLIYYSQIVNDFQKGDIAEGYSVSREKKESFPLTVTSAQKNPTAFYLCASSIPGLAVSSYNEQFFGPGTRLTVL.

This sequence joins TRBV1 and TRBJ2-7; TRBD1, the table's D call, lacks a check against the DNA. TRBV1 constitutes a pseudogene. The length of the CDR3 is 16 residues. The CDR3 sequence is CTSSRLWPGGLYEQYF. The CDR3 DNA reads TGCACCAGCAGCCGCTTATGGCCAGGGGGCCTCTACGAGCAGTACTTC.

This clone has a single count. The J gene is TRBJ2-2, the V gene TRBV10-2, with 8 positions matching TRBD2. J was trimmed by 2 bases and V by 7 bases; bases with no gene match: 15. Per the germline V gene, CDR1 is WSHSY and CDR2 is SAAADI. This CDR3 has 18 residues. This chain's CDR3 is CASNQNIAGRLNTGELFF. CDR3 bases: TGCGCCAGCAACCAAAATATAGCGGGAAGGTTAAACACCGGGGAGCTGTTTTTT.

The CDR3 coding sequence is TGTGCCAGCAGCCCGGGACTAGCGGGAGCTCAGCAGTACTTC. Protein: CASSPGLAGAQQYF. V is TRBV2 and J is TRBJ2-7, with TRBD2 identical over 14 bases. This CDR3 is built from 14 residues. The trim removed 6 bases at V and 8 bases at J, leaving 6 bases unmatched. CDR1 is SNHLY, CDR2 FYNNEI, per germline.

The chain combines TRBV11-2 with TRBJ1-2; D gene unclear. Germline lookup yields CDR1 SGHAT and CDR2 FQNNGV. This CDR3 contains 17 residues. V dropped 1 base and J dropped 0 bases, with 15 bases sitting between them. The CDR3 DNA is TGTGCCAGCAGCTTAGCCCGAGCGAGAGTTCCTAACTATGGCTACACCTTC. Its translation is CASSLARARVPNYGYTF.

The rearrangement links TRBV11-2 to TRBJ2-7, with D hard to call. The CDR3 runs to 10 residues. The V gene lost 5 bases and the J gene lost 3 bases, with 2 bases spanning the gap. Germline CDR1 reads SGHAT; CDR2 reads FQNNGV. Here the CDR3 DNA reads TGTGCCAGCAGCCACTACGAGCAGTACTTC. Translation gives CASSHYEQYF.

A remark on this clone: Other nucleotide sequences from this sample produce the same CDR3. The rearrangement uses TRBV9 and TRBJ2-1, with 10 bases matching TRBD2. The CDR3 is 15 residues long. Germline assignment: CDR1 SGDLS and CDR2 YYNGEE. The junction had 2 bases not matched to a gene; V was cut back by 5 bases and J by 0 bases. The CDR3 sequence is CASSPSGSSYNEQFF. The CDR3 DNA is TGTGCCAGCAGTCCTAGCGGGAGCTCCTACAATGAGCAGTTCTTC.

This rearrangement joins TRBV18 to TRBJ2-5, with D hard to call. TRBJ2-7 matches the DNA end more closely, so the J call is doubtful. Germline CDR1 is KGHSH and CDR2 is LQKENI. The CDR3 has 15 amino acids. CDR3 in amino acids: CASSTDIGFSYEQYF. CDR3 DNA sequence: TGTGCCAGCTCAACAGATATCGGCTTCTCCTACGAGCAGTACTTC.